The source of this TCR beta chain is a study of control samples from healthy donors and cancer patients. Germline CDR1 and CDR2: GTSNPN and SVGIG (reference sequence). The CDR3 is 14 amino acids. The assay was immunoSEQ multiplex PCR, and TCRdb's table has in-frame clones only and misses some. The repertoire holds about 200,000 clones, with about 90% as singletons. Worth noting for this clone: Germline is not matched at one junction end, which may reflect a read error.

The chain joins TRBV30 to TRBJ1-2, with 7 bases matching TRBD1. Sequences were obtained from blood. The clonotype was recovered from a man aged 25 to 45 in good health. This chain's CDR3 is CAWSGRDSYLSSPF. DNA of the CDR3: TGTGCCTGGAGTGGCCGGGACAGTTACCTTTCGTCCCCCTTC.